The clone carrying this TCR beta chain has more than one count but fewer than ten. The antigen remains undetermined. This CDR3 is 14 amino acids long. In germline, CDR1 is MGHRA, CDR2 YSYEKL. V lost 1 base to trimming and J lost 5 bases, with 8 bases between them. The data were taken from a study of T cell repertoires in cytomegalovirus infection. Points from the study as a whole: Carriers of CMV plus the relevant HLA were identified by cumulative public TCR beta family frequency. CMV-specific TCR beta clonotypes restricted by HLA-C were the ones dominating the ex vivo response.

TCRdb independently ran MiXCR on the reads; one entry per CDR3 protein. The sample lists some 180,000 distinct CDR3 sequences, approximately 17% occurring once. The sequenced sample was CD8+ T cells from PBMCs. The sequence was collected from a human donor in good health (CMV status not recorded). Some clones in this sample may be carry-over from other donors' samples. The chain recombines TRBV4-1 with TRBJ2-2, with a tentative D call TRBD2 (5 bases). This chain's CDR3 is CASSQGGWTGELFF. CDR3 DNA sequence: TGCGCCAGCAGCCAAGGAGGGTGGACCGGGGAGCTGTTTTTT.